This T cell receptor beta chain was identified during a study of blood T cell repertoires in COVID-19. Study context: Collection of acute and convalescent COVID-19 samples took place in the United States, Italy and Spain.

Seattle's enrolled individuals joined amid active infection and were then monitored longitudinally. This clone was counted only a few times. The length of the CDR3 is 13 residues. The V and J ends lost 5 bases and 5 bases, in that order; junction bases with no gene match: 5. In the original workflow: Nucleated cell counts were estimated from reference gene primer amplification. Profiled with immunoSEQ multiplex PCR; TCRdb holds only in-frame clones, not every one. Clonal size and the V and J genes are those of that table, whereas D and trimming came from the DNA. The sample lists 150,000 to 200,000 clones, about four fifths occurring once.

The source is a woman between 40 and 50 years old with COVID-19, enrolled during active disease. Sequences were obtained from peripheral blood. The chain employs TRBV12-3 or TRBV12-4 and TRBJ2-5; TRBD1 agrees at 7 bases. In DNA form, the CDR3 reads TGTGCCAGCAGTGCCCTGGGACAGGAGACCCAGTACTTC. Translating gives CASSALGQETQYF.